The 6 T cell receptor beta chains in this list originate from one sample, sequenced in a study of regulatory T cells in long-lasting Graves disease. The sample's time point: persistent/refractory GD, antithyroid drugs over 5 years with positive TRAb. PBMCs provided the RNA from which the TCR library was made. TCR beta libraries were built with iRepertoire HTBI primers and Arm-PCR of CDR3 regions. TCRdb re-called the multiplex PCR reads with MiXCR, one entry per CDR3 protein. The data hold around 400,000 distinct CDR3 sequences, with roughly a fifth observed a single time. The sample here was peripheral blood mononuclear cells (PBMCs), taken when the disease was refractory, from a patient treated with antithyroid drugs. These receptors came from a female donor with Graves disease.

The chain recombines TRBV5-6 with TRBJ2-7, with D hard to call. Trimming removed 2 bases from V and 6 bases from J, with 9 bases in between. CDR3 size: 12 residues. Germline V gene sequence: CDR1 SGHDT, CDR2 YYEEEE. CDR3 DNA sequence: TGTGCCAGCAGCTTTAGGGAAGGCGAGCAGTACTTC. It yields the protein CASSFREGEQYF. The entire variable domain, with the rest obtained from reference TRBV5-6 and TRBJ2-7, is as follows: DAGVTQSPTHLIKTRGQQVTLRCSPKSGHDTVSWYQQALGQGPQFIFQYYEEEERQRGNFPDRFSGHQFPNYSSELNVNALLLGDSALYLCASSFREGEQYFGPGTRLTVT.

This clonotype was detected many times. The V call is TRBV28, the J call TRBJ2-5; D tentatively reads TRBD1 or TRBD2 (6 bases each). Trimming left V 3 bases short and J 3 bases short, with 14 bases between. Germline CDR1 reads MDHEN; CDR2 reads SYDVKM. CDR3 length: 15 residues. CDR3 sequence (DNA): TGTGCCAGCAGTTTCGGTGGGGGGCAGGAAGAGACCCAGTACTTC. As protein: CASSFGGGQEETQYF.

The table lists this clonotype with a few counts. The chain employs TRBV5-4 and TRBJ1-2; D possibly corresponds to TRBD1 (6 bases). This CDR3 is built from 15 residues. V shed 2 bases and J shed 4 bases, with 15 bases lying between them. Germline CDR1 and CDR2: SGHNT and YYREEE (reference sequence). The CDR3 loop is CASSLTGTSLYGYTF. CDR3 DNA: TGTGCCAGCAGCTTAACCGGGACAAGCCTCTATGGCTACACCTTC.

Comment on this clonotype: Being one base from a much bigger clone, this may be a read error. The rearrangement joins TRBV6-2 or TRBV6-3 to TRBJ1-2, with D perhaps TRBD1 (5 bases). Deletions cut 4 bases from V and 8 bases from J, with 17 bases between. Germline CDR1 MNHEY, CDR2 SVGEGT. The CDR3 runs to 14 residues. The CDR3 is CASSLDRDLGGYTF. The CDR3 DNA follows: TGTGCCAGCAGTTTAGACCGGGACCTCGGGGGCTACACCTTC.

This chain connects TRBV20-1 to TRBJ2-7, with 9 bases lining up with TRBD2. J was trimmed by 2 bases and V by 6 bases; bases with no gene match: 8. There are 14 residues in the CDR3. Germline CDR1 and CDR2: DFQATT and SNEGSKA (reference sequence). The CDR3 loop reads CSAVAGVGPYEQYF. In DNA form, the CDR3 reads TGCAGTGCCGTAGCGGGAGTAGGCCCCTACGAGCAGTACTTC.

This chain connects TRBV30 to TRBJ2-7, with 7 bases lining up with TRBD2. Germline loops: CDR1 GTSNPN, CDR2 SVGIG (reference sequence). This CDR3 region has 14 residues. The V segment lost 2 bases and the J segment 5 bases; nucleotides outside the gene matches: 9. The CDR3 reads CAWSLAAGGDEQYF. CDR3 DNA sequence: TGTGCCTGGAGTCTAGCGGCAGGCGGCGACGAGCAGTACTTC.